One and the same sample provided the 31 T cell receptor beta chains below, sequenced in a study of response to subunit inactivated influenza vaccine. MiXCR was run by TCRdb on the RT-PCR reads, yielding one entry per CDR3 protein. The sample yields 800,000 to 1,000,000 distinct CDR3 sequences, around 21% seen once. The specimen comprised PBMCs from blood, sampled 5 days after vaccination. The receptor set was obtained from a man aged 50-59 years who received an inactivated influenza vaccine.

V and J are TRBV20-1 and TRBJ2-1, with TRBD2 matching over 8 bases. Germline V lookup: CDR1 DFQATT, CDR2 SNEGSKA (reference sequence). V gave up 3 bases and J gave up 9 bases; unmatched junction bases: 4. The CDR3 consists of 12 residues. The CDR3 nucleotides read TGCAGTGCTAGCGGGGGGGCTCCTGAGCAGTTCTTC. It translates to CSASGGAPEQFF.

V is TRBV4-3 and J is TRBJ2-1, with D maybe TRBD2 (6 bases). Looked up from germline, CDR1 is LGHNA and CDR2 is YSLEER. Trimming shortened V by 3 bases and J by 6 bases, and 12 bases separated the two germline ends. CDR3 length: 14 amino acids. This CDR3 reads CASSHITRGNEQFF. The CDR3 bases are TGCGCCAGCAGCCACATAACGCGGGGCAATGAGCAGTTCTTC.

The V and J genes are TRBV10-3 and TRBJ2-1; D might be TRBD2 (6 bases). V lost 4 bases to trimming and J lost 4 bases, with 14 bases between them. Germline loops: CDR1 ENHRY, CDR2 SYGVKD. The CDR3 extends over 15 amino acids. Here the CDR3 DNA reads TGTGCCATCAGTGTTGCTAGCGCGAAATACAATGAGCAGTTCTTC. As protein: CAISVASAKYNEQFF.

Here the CDR3 reads CASSRSYGGTNIQYF. DNA of the CDR3: TGCGCCAGCAGCCGGTCCTACGGGGGCACGAACATTCAGTACTTC. The chain recombines TRBV4-3 with TRBJ2-4, with D possibly being TRBD1 or TRBD2 (6 bases each). CDR1 is LGHNA and CDR2 is YSLEER in the germline V gene. The length of the CDR3 is 15 residues. V lost 4 bases and J 7 bases, leaving 17 bases between the germline ends.

The chain recombines TRBV12-3 or TRBV12-4 with TRBJ2-7; 8 bases are shared with TRBD2. With 7 bases clipped from V and 3 bases from J, the junction kept 5 bases outside the gene matches. This CDR3 comprises 13 residues. CDR3 DNA: TGTGCCAGCACCAAGCGGGAGCGCTACGAGCAGTACTTC. As protein: CASTKRERYEQYF.

The chain carries TRBV30 and TRBJ2-7; possibly TRBD2 for D (6 bases). Germline CDR1 reads GTSNPN; CDR2 reads SVGIG (reference sequence). The CDR3 length is 12 residues. V was cut by 3 bases and J by 10 bases, with 16 bases left in between. In DNA, the CDR3 is TGTGCCTGGAGCGTTACCCTCGGGAGTCAGTACTTC. Its protein is CAWSVTLGSQYF.

This clonotype was recorded a few times. The chain combines TRBV25-1 with TRBJ2-5; TRBD1 is a possible D gene (6 bases). This CDR3 spans 15 amino acids. Germline V CDR1 and CDR2: MGHDK, SYGVNS. Trimming left V 3 bases short and J 5 bases short, with 16 bases between. The CDR3 spells CASSDHGQFVETQYF. In DNA, the CDR3 is TGTGCCAGCAGTGATCACGGACAGTTCGTCGAGACCCAGTACTTC.

The chain has TRBV5-1 and TRBJ2-7; tentatively, D is TRBD1 (6 bases). CDR3 length: 13 residues. Germline V gives CDR1 SGHRS, CDR2 YFSETQ. With 4 bases removed from V and 4 bases from J, the gap between germline ends came to 12 bases. CDR3 amino acids: CASSTQGSYEQYF. CDR3 sequence (DNA): TGCGCCAGCAGCACCCAGGGGTCTTACGAGCAGTACTTC.

This clonotype appeared many times. The chain combines TRBV7-2 with TRBJ2-3; 7 nucleotides match TRBD1. The ends lost 5 bases at V and 6 bases at J; junction bases unmatched: 8. CDR3 size: 14 residues. CDR1 SGHTA and CDR2 FQGNSA come from the germline V gene. For the CDR3, the DNA is TGTGCCAGCAGCCTCGACAGGGCTGCCGATACGCAGTATTTT. Protein product: CASSLDRAADTQYF.

This clonotype occurred a few times. This chain connects TRBV20-1 to TRBJ1-5, with D maybe TRBD1 (5 bases). In germline, CDR1 is DFQATT, CDR2 SNEGSKA (reference sequence). The CDR3 is 14 residues long. V lost 1 base and J lost 6, with 13 bases in between. The CDR3 spells CSARAVLGGQPQHF. The DNA of the CDR3 is TGCAGTGCTAGAGCGGTCCTCGGGGGTCAGCCCCAGCATTTT.

This clonotype has only a few counts. The genes are TRBV11-2 and TRBJ2-3; 7 positions match TRBD2. The V segment lost 2 bases and the J segment 0 bases; nucleotides outside the gene matches: 2. The CDR3 sequence is 15 residues long. Per germline, CDR1 SGHAT and CDR2 FQNNGV. The CDR3 region is CASSLTAGSTDTQYF. CDR3 nucleotide sequence: TGTGCCAGCAGCTTAACAGCGGGAAGCACAGATACGCAGTATTTT.

The sample holds a few counts of this clonotype. V and J are TRBV10-3 and TRBJ2-7; the match to TRBD1 covers 9 bases. The germline gives CDR1 ENHRY, CDR2 SYGVKD. The CDR3 spans 13 residues. Trimming removed 10 bases from V and 1 base from J; junction bases left unmatched: 5. In nucleotides, the CDR3 is TGTGCCACGCGGGACAGGGCATCCTACGAGCAGTACTTC. Its translation is CATRDRASYEQYF.

The chain links TRBV15 to TRBJ2-7; maybe TRBD2 (5 bases). Germline CDR1 and CDR2: LNHNV and YYDKDF (reference sequence). The CDR3 totals 13 residues. The ends were cut back, 4 bases at V and 6 bases at J, with 13 bases in the middle. The CDR3 is CATSKRVGVEQYF. CDR3 DNA sequence: TGTGCCACCAGCAAAAGGGTCGGGGTCGAGCAGTACTTC.

The rearrangement joins TRBV20-1 to TRBJ2-1; 9 positions match TRBD2. With 6 bases clipped from V and 5 bases from J, the junction kept 20 bases outside the gene matches. Germline loops: CDR1 DFQATT, CDR2 SNEGSKA (reference sequence). CDR3 length: 18 residues. CDR3 in amino acids: CSAKKAFSGLAINNEQFF. The CDR3 DNA is TGCAGTGCCAAGAAGGCCTTCTCTGGACTAGCGATCAACAATGAGCAGTTCTTC.

This clonotype was counted between two and nine times. The rearrangement joins TRBV7-2 to TRBJ2-1, with 7 bases matching TRBD2. Germline V gene data show CDR1 as SGHTA and CDR2 as FQGNSA. The ends lost 0 bases at V and 4 bases at J; junction bases unmatched: 6. The CDR3 runs 16 residues. The CDR3 reads CASSLAPGGFYNEQFF. CDR3 DNA: TGTGCCAGCAGCTTAGCCCCGGGAGGTTTTTACAATGAGCAGTTCTTC.

V and J are TRBV29-1 and TRBJ1-4; unclear D gene. V was clipped by 6 bases and J by 7 bases, with 15 bases between them. The CDR3 has 13 residues. The germline gives CDR1 SQVTM, CDR2 ANQGSEA. The CDR3 bases are TGCAGCGTCCAAGACACTAAGCGTGAAAAACTGTTTTTT. It yields the protein CSVQDTKREKLFF.

CDR3 DNA sequence: TGTGCCAGCAGCCAAGTCAGGCGGCTTGGCACTGAAGCTTTCTTT. This gives the protein CASSQVRRLGTEAFF. J is TRBJ1-1 and V is TRBV3-1, with D unclear. From germline, CDR1 is LGHDT and CDR2 YNNKEL (reference sequence). There are 15 residues in the CDR3. The V gene lost 1 base and the J gene lost 4 bases, with 13 bases spanning the gap. The whole variable domain, filled in from reference TRBV3-1 and TRBJ1-1, reads DTAVSQTPKYLVTQMGNDKSIKCEQNLGHDTMYWYKQDSKKFLKIMFSYNNKELIINETVPNRFSPKSPDKAHLNLHINSLELGDSAVYFCASSQVRRLGTEAFFGQGTRLTVV.

The gene calls are TRBV2 and TRBJ2-1; D may correspond to TRBD1 or TRBD2 (5 bases each). In germline, CDR1 is SNHLY, CDR2 FYNNEI. V was trimmed by 7 bases and J by 4 bases, leaving 14 bases between them. The CDR3 contains 14 residues. Here the CDR3 reads CASNVGTGYNEQFF. The CDR3 DNA reads TGTGCCAGCAATGTAGGGACGGGGTACAATGAGCAGTTCTTC. Combining the CDR3 with reference TRBV2 and TRBJ2-1 gives the whole variable domain EPEVTQTPSHQVTQMGQEVILRCVPISNHLYFYWYRQILGQKVEFLVSFYNNEISEKSEIFDDQFSVERPDGSNFTLKIRSTKLEDSAMYFCASNVGTGYNEQFFGPGTRLTVL.

This clonotype was found a few times. V gene TRBV5-1 combines with J gene TRBJ1-4; D may be TRBD1 (5 bases). V lost 4 bases and J lost 2, with 9 bases in between. Germline V CDR1 and CDR2: SGHRS, YFSETQ. The CDR3 extends over 14 amino acids. CDR3 DNA sequence: TGCGCCAGCAGCGCGGACAACACTAATGAAAAACTGTTTTTT. This sequence encodes CASSADNTNEKLFF.

The sample holds a few counts of this clonotype. One junction end does not reproduce the germline sequence, and a read error may be involved. CDR3 sequence reads: CTSSLPPYGSGANVLTF. The CDR3, as DNA: TGTACCAGCAGTTTACCCCCCTATGGCTCTGGGGCCAACGTCCTGACTTTC. The chain is built from TRBV12-3 or TRBV12-4 and TRBJ2-6; D not certain. This CDR3 region has 17 residues.

V gene TRBV15 combines with J gene TRBJ1-5; D remains ambiguous. V was clipped by 0 bases and J by 4 bases, with 7 bases between them. Germline CDR1 is LNHNV and CDR2 is YYDKDF (reference sequence). This CDR3 spans 14 amino acids. The DNA for the CDR3 is TGTGCCACCAGCAGAGATGGGGTAAATCAGCCCCAGCATTTT. Protein product: CATSRDGVNQPQHF.

This clonotype was seen a handful of times. The chain carries TRBV6-1 and TRBJ2-3; the D is unclear. This CDR3 has 15 amino acids. Germline V gene sequence: CDR1 MNHNS, CDR2 SASEGT. Trimming left V 5 bases short and J 0 bases short, with 12 bases between. CDR3 sequence: CASSRLISSTDTQYF. DNA for the CDR3: TGTGCCAGCAGTAGACTCATCTCTAGCACAGATACGCAGTATTTT.

The rearrangement joins TRBV19 to TRBJ2-7; perhaps TRBD2 as D (6 bases). This CDR3 contains 15 residues. Germline CDR1 and CDR2: LNHDA and SQIVND (reference sequence). V shed 3 bases and J shed 3 bases, with 15 bases lying between them. CDR3 protein: CASSILEGSDYEQYF. CDR3 bases: TGTGCCAGTAGTATCTTGGAGGGGTCTGACTACGAGCAGTACTTC.

Of note for this clonotype: A much larger clone sits a single nucleotide away, making a read error possible. The CDR3 region is CDCSRGDIQYF. CDR3 nucleotide sequence: TGTGACTGTTCAAGGGGAGACATTCAGTACTTC. The chain recombines TRBV12-3 or TRBV12-4 with TRBJ2-4; the D gene could be TRBD1 or TRBD2 (5 bases each). This CDR3 is built from 11 residues.

This clonotype was seen many times. The chain joins TRBV7-2 to TRBJ2-3; no reliable D call. The V gene lost 1 base and the J gene lost 1 base, with 3 bases spanning the gap. This CDR3 spans 13 amino acids. Germline loops: CDR1 SGHTA, CDR2 FQGNSA. CDR3 nucleotide sequence: TGTGCCAGCAGCTTAGAGCGCACAGATACGCAGTATTTT. Translated, it gives CASSLERTDTQYF.

V is TRBV20-1 and J is TRBJ2-7; TRBD2 agrees at 7 bases. The germline V gene encodes CDR1 DFQATT and CDR2 SNEGSKA (reference sequence). This CDR3 contains 14 residues. The V and J ends lost 0 bases and 3 bases, in that order; junction bases with no gene match: 5. In DNA form, the CDR3 reads TGCAGTGCTAGAGATCGAGCTAGCGGCTACGAGCAGTACTTC. Its protein is CSARDRASGYEQYF.

A few counts support this clonotype. The CDR3 coding sequence is TGTGCCAGCAGCCTTACAGAGTCGGGCGAGCAGTACTTC. Translation: CASSLTESGEQYF. This chain links TRBV7-6 with TRBJ2-7, with D unresolved. This CDR3 has 13 residues. V was trimmed by 5 bases and J by 6 bases, leaving 14 bases between them. Germline assignment: CDR1 SGHVS and CDR2 FNYEAQ.

The chain has TRBV4-3 and TRBJ2-7; maybe TRBD2 (5 bases). Per germline, CDR1 LGHNA and CDR2 YSLEER. The CDR3 length is 16 residues. Trimming removed 0 bases from V and 3 bases from J, with 15 bases in between. The CDR3 spells CASSQDRQERNYEQYF. CDR3 bases: TGCGCCAGCAGCCAAGATAGGCAGGAGCGGAACTACGAGCAGTACTTC.

The chain joins TRBV29-1 to TRBJ2-1, with TRBD1 matching over 9 bases. The ends lost 6 bases at V and 3 bases at J; junction bases unmatched: 6. CDR3 length: 14 amino acids. The germline V gene encodes CDR1 SQVTM and CDR2 ANQGSEA. CDR3 DNA sequence: TGCAGCGTGGGACAGGGCTCCCTCTACAATGAGCAGTTCTTC. Translated: CSVGQGSLYNEQFF.

This clonotype was observed a few times. V usage is TRBV24-1 and J usage is TRBJ2-1; D is unresolved. CDR1 and CDR2 from the germline V gene are KGHDR and SFDVKD. Trimming stripped 3 bases from V and 4 bases from J, with 15 bases between. The CDR3 has 16 residues. CDR3 loop: CATSDPANQRYNEQFF. The CDR3 nucleotides are TGTGCCACCAGTGATCCCGCAAATCAGCGATACAATGAGCAGTTCTTC.

This clonotype has a handful of counts. This chain uses TRBV24-1 with TRBJ2-4; D may be TRBD1 (6 bases). V lost 3 bases and J lost 0, with 11 bases in between. Per germline, CDR1 KGHDR and CDR2 SFDVKD. CDR3 length equals 16 residues. CDR3 protein: CATSDGTPQAKNIQYF. The CDR3 DNA reads TGTGCCACCAGTGATGGGACACCGCAAGCCAAAAACATTCAGTACTTC.